This TCR beta chain was recovered during a study of early T cells in non-severe SARS-CoV-2 infection. About the research overall: Investigators sequenced bulk RNA drawn from unsorted whole blood, and chains remained unpaired.

Unique molecular identifier tags were affixed to discrete cDNA molecules. One entry per CDR3 protein, called by TCRdb with MiXCR from the 5' RACE reads. The top ten hold 3% to 4.5% of the sample, which has roughly 120,000 distinct CDR3 sequences, about 12% seen once. Notes on this clonotype: Its antigen is currently unknown.

Study findings and constraints: VDJdb matches were skewed toward anti-spike CD8 T cell responses.

The CDR3 is made up of 15 amino acids. Germline V gene sequence: CDR1 SGHTA, CDR2 FQGNSA. J lost 3 bases, V lost 5 bases, and 10 bases had no gene match. This clonotype was obtained from an adult who was a healthcare worker with PCR-confirmed SARS-CoV-2 infection or an uninfected control (not recorded which). Sequences were derived from whole blood, sampled at baseline. This chain connects TRBV7-2 to TRBJ2-7; 7 bases are a match to TRBD1. CDR3 residues: CASSPFLGTDYEQYF. DNA of the CDR3: TGTGCCAGCAGCCCCTTCCTCGGGACAGACTACGAGCAGTACTTC.